These 2 T cell receptor beta chains were all obtained from the same sample, sequenced in a study of blood T cell repertoires in COVID-19. Libraries were prepared by immunoSEQ multiplex PCR; TCRdb keeps only in-frame clonotypes and omits some of them. The sample contains 200,000 to 300,000 clones, about four fifths of which appear only once. The specimen sequenced was peripheral blood. The receptors derive from a woman of 80 years or more with acute or convalescent COVID-19.

This clone appeared a single time. V and J are TRBV7-9 and TRBJ2-3; TRBD2 matches at 11 bases. This CDR3 spans 16 amino acids. After removal of 3 bases from V and 4 bases from J, the junction contained 6 bases not matched to a gene. Germline-derived CDR1 and CDR2 are SEHNR and FQNEAQ (reference sequence). CDR3 sequence reads: CASSFDLAGGPDTQYF. The CDR3, as DNA: TGTGCCAGCAGCTTCGATCTAGCGGGGGGCCCAGATACGCAGTATTTT.

The chain carries TRBV4-1 and TRBJ2-3, with 13 nucleotides matching TRBD2. Trimming removed 3 bases from V and 8 bases from J; junction bases left unmatched: 5. This CDR3 comprises 15 residues. From germline, CDR1 is MGHRA and CDR2 YSYEKL. This CDR3 reads CASSQGTSGKGTQYF. The CDR3 DNA sequence: TGCGCCAGCAGCCAGGGGACTAGCGGGAAGGGTACGCAGTATTTT.